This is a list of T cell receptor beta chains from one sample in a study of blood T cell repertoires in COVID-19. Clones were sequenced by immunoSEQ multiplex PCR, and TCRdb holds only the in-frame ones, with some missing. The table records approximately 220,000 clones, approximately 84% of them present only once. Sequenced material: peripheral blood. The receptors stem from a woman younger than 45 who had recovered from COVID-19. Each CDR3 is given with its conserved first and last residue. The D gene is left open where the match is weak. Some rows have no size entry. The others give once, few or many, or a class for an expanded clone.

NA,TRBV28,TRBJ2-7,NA,CASSLRTPYEQYF,TGTGCCAGCAGTTTACGGACACCCTACGAGCAGTACTTC
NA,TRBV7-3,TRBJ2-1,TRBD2,CASSPASGSIHEQFF,TGTGCCAGCAGCCCCGCTAGCGGGAGTATACATGAGCAGTTCTTC
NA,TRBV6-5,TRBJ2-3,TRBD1,CAITRTGVTDTQYF,TGTGCCATTACCCGGACAGGGGTAACAGATACGCAGTATTTT
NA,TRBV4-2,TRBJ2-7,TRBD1,CASSLGTGGPYEQYF,TGTGCCAGCAGCCTAGGGACAGGGGGCCCCTACGAGCAGTACTTC
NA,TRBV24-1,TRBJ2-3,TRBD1,CATSDSTGGWSDTQYF,TGTGCCACCAGTGATTCAACAGGGGGCTGGTCAGATACGCAGTATTTT
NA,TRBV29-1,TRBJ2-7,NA,CSVTSTGVYEQYF,TGCAGCGTTACCTCGACAGGTGTCTACGAGCAGTACTTC
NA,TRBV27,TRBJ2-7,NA,CASSPRLDYYEQYF,TGTGCCAGCAGCCCTAGATTGGATTACTACGAGCAGTACTTC
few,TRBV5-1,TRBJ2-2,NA,CASRKTGSNTGELFF,TGCGCCAGCCGGAAGACGGGTAGTAACACCGGGGAGCTGTTTTTT
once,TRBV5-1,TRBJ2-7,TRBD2,CASSQLAGLAGSYEQYF,TGCGCCAGCAGCCAGCTAGCTGGACTAGCGGGAAGTTACGAGCAGTACTTC
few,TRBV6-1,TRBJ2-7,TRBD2,CASSEVSGEGSYEQYF,TGTGCCAGCAGTGAAGTTTCCGGGGAGGGCTCCTACGAGCAGTACTTC
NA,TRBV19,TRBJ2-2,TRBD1,CASSWTGGNTGELFF,TGTGCCAGTAGTTGGACAGGGGGGAACACCGGGGAGCTGTTTTTT
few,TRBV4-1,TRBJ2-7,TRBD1,CASSQDRLFGQGAGEQYF,TGCGCCAGCAGCCAAGATCGCCTTTTCGGACAGGGGGCGGGAGAGCAGTACTTC
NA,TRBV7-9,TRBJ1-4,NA,CASSFLREKLFF,TGTGCCAGCAGCTTCTTGCGTGAAAAACTGTTTTTT
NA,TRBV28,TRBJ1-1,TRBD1,CASNMTGLNTEAFF,TGTGCCAGCAACATGACAGGGCTCAACACTGAAGCTTTCTTT
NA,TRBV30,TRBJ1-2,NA,CAWEGGVGVGYTF,TGTGCCTGGGAAGGTGGGGTGGGAGTGGGCTACACCTTC
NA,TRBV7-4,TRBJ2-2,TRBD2,CASTHHGTSGRYCAGELFF,TGTGCCAGCACTCACCACGGGACTAGCGGGAGGTACTGCGCCGGGGAGCTGTTTTTT
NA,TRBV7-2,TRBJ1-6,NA,CASSFHTGPQYNSPLHF,TGTGCCAGCAGTTTTCACACAGGGCCCCAATATAATTCACCCCTCCACTTT
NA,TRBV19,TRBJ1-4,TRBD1,CASSPDRGQGEKLFF,TGTGCCAGTAGTCCGGACAGGGGGCAAGGTGAAAAACTGTTTTTT
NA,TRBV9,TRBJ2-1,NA,CASSVGESYNEQFF,TGTGCCAGCAGCGTAGGGGAGTCCTACAATGAGCAGTTCTTC
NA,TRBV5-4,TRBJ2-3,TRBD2,CASSLAVDTDTQYF,TGTGCCAGCAGCCTAGCGGTTGACACAGATACGCAGTATTTT
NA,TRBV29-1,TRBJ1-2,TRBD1,CSAPTGAGNGYTF,TGCAGCGCCCCGACAGGGGCAGGCAATGGCTACACCTTC
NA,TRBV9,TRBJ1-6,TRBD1,CASDPRGGEGGSPLHF,TGTGCCAGCGACCCCCGAGGGGGCGAAGGAGGGTCACCCCTCCACTTT
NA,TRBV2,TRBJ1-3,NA,CAGRGFSGNTIYF,TGTGCCGGTCGGGGGTTCTCTGGAAACACCATATATTTT
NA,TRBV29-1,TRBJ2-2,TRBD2,CSAPGPGLAGAGELFF,TGCAGCGCTCCCGGCCCGGGACTAGCGGGCGCCGGGGAGCTGTTTTTT
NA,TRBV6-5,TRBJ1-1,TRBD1,CASRDSLNTEAFF,TGTGCCAGCCGGGACAGTTTGAACACTGAAGCTTTCTTT
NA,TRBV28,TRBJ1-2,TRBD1,CASSLGQVLNYGYTF,TGTGCCAGCAGTTTAGGACAGGTTCTTAACTATGGCTACACCTTC
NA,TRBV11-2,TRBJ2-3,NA,CASSSAGSVTDTQYF,TGTGCCAGCAGCTCCGCGGGATCCGTAACAGATACGCAGTATTTT
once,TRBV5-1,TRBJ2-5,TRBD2,CASTLGTSSQETQYF,TGCGCCAGCACCTTAGGGACTAGCAGTCAAGAGACCCAGTACTTC
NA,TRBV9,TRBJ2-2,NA,CASSVAGTPIPPGELFF,TGTGCCAGCAGCGTAGCGGGGACACCTATTCCCCCCGGGGAGCTGTTTTTT
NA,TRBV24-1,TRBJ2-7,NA,CATSGRGDSYEQYF,TGTGCCACCAGTGGCAGGGGGGACTCCTACGAGCAGTACTTC
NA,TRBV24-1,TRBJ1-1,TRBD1,CATSDFDRERDTEAFF,TGTGCCACCAGTGACTTCGACAGGGAACGGGACACTGAAGCTTTCTTT
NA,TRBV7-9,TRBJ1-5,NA,CASSLTGGGHGNQPQHF,TGTGCCAGCAGCCTGACCGGGGGGGGTCACGGCAATCAGCCCCAGCATTTT
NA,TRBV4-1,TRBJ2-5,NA,CASSQDWRGQETQYF,TGCGCCAGCAGCCAAGATTGGCGGGGCCAAGAGACCCAGTACTTC
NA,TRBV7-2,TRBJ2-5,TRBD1,CASSVRQGRGTQYF,TGTGCCAGCAGCGTCCGACAGGGTCGGGGGACCCAGTACTTC
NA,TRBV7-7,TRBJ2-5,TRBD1,CASSFYLEAGTGEKVQETQYF,TGTGCCAGCAGCTTTTACCTAGAGGCCGGGACAGGGGAAAAAGTGCAAGAGACCCAGTACTTC
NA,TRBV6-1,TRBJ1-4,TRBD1,CASSEYGTAFEKLFF,TGTGCCAGCAGTGAATACGGGACAGCGTTTGAAAAACTGTTTTTT
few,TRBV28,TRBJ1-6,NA,CASRQGNSPLHF,TGTGCCAGCAGACAGGGTAATTCACCCCTCCACTTT
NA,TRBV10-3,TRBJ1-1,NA,CATTRELEGTEAFF,TGTGCCACCACTAGGGAACTCGAGGGCACTGAAGCTTTCTTT
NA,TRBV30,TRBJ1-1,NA,CAWSRTTNTEAFF,TGTGCCTGGAGCCGGACTACGAACACTGAAGCTTTCTTT
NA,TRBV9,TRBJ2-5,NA,CASSVAPRETQYF,TGTGCCAGCAGCGTTGCCCCTAGGGAGACCCAGTACTTC
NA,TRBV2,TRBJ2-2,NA,CASSEQGRVAGELFF,TGTGCCAGCAGTGAACAGGGCAGGGTTGCCGGGGAGCTGTTTTTT
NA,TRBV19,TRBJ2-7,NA,CASSKGSPSRGGYEQYF,TGTGCCAGTAGTAAGGGCTCACCGAGCAGGGGTGGGTACGAGCAGTACTTC
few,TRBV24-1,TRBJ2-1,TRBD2,CATSDSPTSGSYNEQFF,TGTGCCACCAGTGATTCTCCGACTAGCGGGAGCTACAATGAGCAGTTCTTC
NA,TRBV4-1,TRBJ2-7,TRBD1,CASSHRQGSVGEQYF,TGCGCCAGCAGCCACCGACAGGGTTCAGTCGGCGAGCAGTACTTC
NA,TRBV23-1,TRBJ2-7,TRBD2,CASSQFSRDYLHEQYF,TGCGCCAGCAGTCAATTCAGCCGGGACTATCTCCACGAGCAGTACTTC
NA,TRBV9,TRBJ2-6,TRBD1,CASSATGGDSGANVLTF,TGTGCCAGCAGCGCGACAGGGGGGGACTCTGGGGCCAACGTCCTGACTTTC
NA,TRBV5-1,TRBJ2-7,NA,CASSFEIPSREQYF,TGCGCCAGCAGCTTCGAGATACCATCTCGAGAGCAGTACTTC
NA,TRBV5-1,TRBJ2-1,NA,CASSLALGGTLVSYNEQFF,TGCGCCAGCAGCTTGGCTCTTGGCGGGACCTTAGTCTCCTACAATGAGCAGTTCTTC
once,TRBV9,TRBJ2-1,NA,CASSVAPSEMAGTNEQFF,TGTGCCAGCAGCGTAGCCCCGAGTGAGATGGCGGGGACTAATGAGCAGTTCTTC
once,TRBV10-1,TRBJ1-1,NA,CASRLNRNTEAFF,TGCGCCAGCAGATTGAACAGGAACACTGAAGCTTTCTTT
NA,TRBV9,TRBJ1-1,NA,CASSVGGPGNTEAFF,TGTGCCAGCAGCGTAGGAGGGCCGGGGAACACTGAAGCTTTCTTT
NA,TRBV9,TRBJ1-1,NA,CASSLTGTPKEAFF,TGTGCCAGCAGTCTGACCGGGACTCCTAAAGAAGCTTTCTTT
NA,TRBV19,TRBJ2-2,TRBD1,CASIIRGQDTGELFF,TGTGCCAGTATTATCAGGGGGCAAGACACCGGGGAGCTGTTTTTT
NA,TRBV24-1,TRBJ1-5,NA,CATSDPTGRQPQHF,TGTGCCACCAGTGATCCGACAGGTCGACAGCCCCAGCATTTT
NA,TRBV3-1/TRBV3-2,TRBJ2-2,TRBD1,CASSSGRTGGFGGELFF,TGTGCCAGCAGCTCCGGTCGTACAGGGGGCTTCGGCGGGGAGCTGTTTTTT